This TCR beta chain is from a study of T cells after yellow fever vaccination. Regarding the study as a whole: Although most clonotypes did not, a small share appeared in both CD4 and CD8 compartments.

Template switching with 5'RACE generated the TCR cDNA and added a universal primer site and UMIs. TCRdb reanalysed the 5' RACE reads using MiXCR and keeps one entry per CDR3 protein. Here the sample spans more than 300,000 distinct CDR3 sequences, around 10% being singletons. This clonotype was detected only a few times. The target antigen is unknown. V gave up 3 bases and J gave up 5 bases, with 13 bases separating them. Germline assignment: CDR1 LGHDT and CDR2 YNNKEL (reference sequence). There are 14 residues in the CDR3. The clonotype was recovered from a young man who received the YFV17D yellow fever vaccine. The sample here was CD4+ T cells sorted from PBMCs, taken 45 days after the yellow fever booster vaccination. The genes are TRBV3-1 and TRBJ1-1, with D unresolved. The CDR3 reads CASSHFLAGTEAFF. The CDR3, as DNA: TGTGCCAGCAGCCATTTTTTAGCTGGGACTGAAGCTTTCTTT.